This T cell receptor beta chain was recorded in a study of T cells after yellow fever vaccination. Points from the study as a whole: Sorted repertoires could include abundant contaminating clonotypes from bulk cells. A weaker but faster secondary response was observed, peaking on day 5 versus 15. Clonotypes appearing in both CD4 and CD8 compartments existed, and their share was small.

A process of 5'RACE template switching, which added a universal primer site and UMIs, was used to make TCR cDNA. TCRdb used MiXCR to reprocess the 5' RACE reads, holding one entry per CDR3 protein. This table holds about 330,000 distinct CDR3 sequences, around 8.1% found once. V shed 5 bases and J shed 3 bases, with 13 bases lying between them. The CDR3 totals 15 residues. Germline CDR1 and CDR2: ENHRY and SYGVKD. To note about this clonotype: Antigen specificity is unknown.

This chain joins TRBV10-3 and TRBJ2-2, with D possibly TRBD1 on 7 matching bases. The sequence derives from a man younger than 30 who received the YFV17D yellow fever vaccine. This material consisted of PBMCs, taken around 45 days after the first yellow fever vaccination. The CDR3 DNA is TGTGCCATCAGTATTACAGGGGACTACACCGGGGAGCTGTTTTTT. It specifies CAISITGDYTGELFF.